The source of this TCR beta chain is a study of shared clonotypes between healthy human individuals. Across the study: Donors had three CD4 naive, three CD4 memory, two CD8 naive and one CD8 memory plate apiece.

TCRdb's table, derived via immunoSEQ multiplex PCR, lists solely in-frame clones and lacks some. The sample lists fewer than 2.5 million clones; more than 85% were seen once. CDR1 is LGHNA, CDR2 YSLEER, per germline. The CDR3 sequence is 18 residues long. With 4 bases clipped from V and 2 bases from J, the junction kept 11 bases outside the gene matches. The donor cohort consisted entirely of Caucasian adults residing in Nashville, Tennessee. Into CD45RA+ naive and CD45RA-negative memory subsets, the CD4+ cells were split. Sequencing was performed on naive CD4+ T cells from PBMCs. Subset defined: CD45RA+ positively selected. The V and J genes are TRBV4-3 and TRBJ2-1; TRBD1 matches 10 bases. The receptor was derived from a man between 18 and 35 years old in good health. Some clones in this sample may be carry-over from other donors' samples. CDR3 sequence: CASSRFLRDRGTYNEQFF. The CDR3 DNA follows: TGCGCCAGCAGCCGTTTCCTCCGGGACAGGGGAACCTACAATGAGCAGTTCTTC.